This entry concerns a single T cell receptor beta chain. Measured with immunoSEQ multiplex PCR; TCRdb has only the in-frame clones, and not every one. This sample has 250,000 to 350,000 clones, with about nine tenths found just once. These data come from a study of blood T cell repertoires in COVID-19. In the study overall: Some COVID-19 samples were acute and others convalescent; all came from the United States, Italy and Spain. From T cells, B-cell-depleted T cells, or PBMCs came the material, which was cDNA or gDNA.

The CDR3 has 14 amino acids. Trimming cost V 7 bases and J 4 bases, with 20 bases left between them. Germline V lookup: CDR1 GTSNPN, CDR2 SVGIG (reference sequence). V is TRBV30 and J is TRBJ2-7; tentatively, D is TRBD1 (6 bases). The clonotype comes from a woman in her 30s who had recovered from COVID-19. The sample comprised peripheral blood. CDR3 loop: CASYSPGVQYEQYF. CDR3 DNA sequence: TGTGCCTCCTATTCGCCAGGGGTTCAGTACGAGCAGTACTTC.